This TCR beta chain was recovered during a study of T cells in Graves' hyperthyroidism and ophthalmopathy. Whole-study results and caveats: Ophthalmopathy onset followed model prediction by a median about 6.9 months.

RNA transcripts were the template for amplifying TCR beta CDR3 regions. HTBI primers were the set used in a first-round RT-PCR of the TCR CDR3. TCRdb re-analysed the multiplex PCR reads in MiXCR, keeping a single row per CDR3 protein. The sample contains about 420,000 distinct CDR3 sequences, 15% to 17% of which appear only once. This clonotype was seen only a few times. Its antigen remains unknown. Orbital computed tomography and thyroid ultrasound, together with serum TRAb and thyroxine and clinical symptoms, were used for diagnoses. Trimming took 6 bases from V and 2 from J; bases not matched to a gene: 4. Per the germline V gene, CDR1 is LNHDA and CDR2 is SQIVND (reference sequence). The CDR3 loop spans 14 amino acids.

Sequenced: blood. The chain uses TRBV19 and TRBJ2-7; 10 bases fit TRBD1. The receptor comes from a woman aged 18-35 years with Graves' hyperthyroidism. The CDR3 bases are TGTGCCAGTAGGGCGACAGGGGGCCCCTACGAGCAGTACTTC. This codes for CASRATGGPYEQYF. The variable domain in full, with the rest retrieved from reference TRBV19 and TRBJ2-7, is DGGITQSPKYLFRKEGQNVTLSCEQNLNHDAMYWYRQDPGQGLRLIYYSQIVNDFQKGDIAEGYSVSREKKESFPLTVTSAQKNPTAFYLCASRATGGPYEQYFGPGTRLTVT.